Below, 2 T cell receptor beta chains from the same sample are listed, as sequenced in a study of CD8+ T cells in alopecia areata. Treatment defined: oral pan-JAK inhibitor, 5-10 mg twice daily. Following RNA extraction, reverse transcription yielded cDNA that acted as the sequencing template. Method: immunoSEQ multiplex PCR; TCRdb's copy keeps in-frame clones and lacks some. The sample contains around 300,000 clones, 60% of which appear only once. The source material was CD4+ T cells sorted from blood, sampled around week 53, from a patient treated with tofacitinib. Receptors originate from a human donor with alopecia areata.

The genes are TRBV2 and TRBJ1-5; the match to TRBD1 covers 9 bases. The J segment lost 5 bases and the V segment lost 3 bases, leaving 2 bases of the junction unmatched. CDR1 SNHLY and CDR2 FYNNEI come from the germline V gene. The CDR3 has 14 residues. CDR3 sequence reads: CASSDGDRDQPQHF. The DNA of the CDR3 is TGTGCCAGCAGTGATGGGGACAGGGATCAGCCCCAGCATTTT.

J is TRBJ1-2 and V is TRBV9, with no clear D. Germline V CDR1 and CDR2: SGDLS, YYNGEE. This CDR3 is 13 amino acids long. The V end was cut by 3 bases, the J end by 3 bases, with 9 bases between. CDR3 in DNA: TGTGCCAGCAGCGCCCGTATAGACTATGGCTACACCTTC. Amino acids: CASSARIDYGYTF.